One and the same sample provided the 14 T cell receptor beta chains below, sequenced in a study of vaccination effects on CD4 cells after COVID-19. No antigen has been assigned to these receptors. Measured with immunoSEQ multiplex PCR; TCRdb has only the in-frame clones, and not every one. The data hold 42,000 or so clones, with approximately 81% observed a single time. Before any sequencing was done, the ViraFEST assay used viral peptide pools to expand antigen-specific CD4+ T cells. The culture ran for roughly ten days before CD4+ T cells were isolated. Sometime from March through December 2020, the person acquired a SARS-CoV-2 infection that PCR confirmed. The source was CD4+ T cells from PBMCs cultured with a peptide pool, collected before COVID-19 vaccination. The source is a human donor who had a prior SARS-CoV-2 infection.

There are a few counts of this clone. The gene calls are TRBV5-1 and TRBJ1-1; TRBD1 agrees at 8 bases. Germline V gives CDR1 SGHRS, CDR2 YFSETQ. The ends lost 3 bases at V and 6 bases at J; junction bases unmatched: 10. This CDR3 has 15 amino acids. The CDR3 loop is CASSWGDRGIAEAFF. The CDR3 DNA follows: TGCGCCAGCAGCTGGGGAGACAGGGGAATTGCTGAAGCTTTCTTT. The variable domain in full, completed from reference TRBV5-1 and TRBJ1-1, reads KAGVTQTPRYLIKTRGQQVTLSCSPISGHRSVSWYQQTPGQGLQFLFEYFSETQRNKGNFPGRFSGRQFSNSRSEMNVSTLELGDSALYLCASSWGDRGIAEAFFGQGTRLTVV.

The count of this clone is one. This chain links TRBV5-8 with TRBJ2-3; D possibly corresponds to TRBD2 (6 bases). This CDR3 is built from 16 residues. V was trimmed by 9 bases and J by 1 base, leaving 21 bases between them. CDR1 is SGHTS and CDR2 is YDEGEE in the germline V gene. The CDR3 nucleotides are TGTGCCAATACGTTGGGTCTGACTAGGGGCACAGATACGCAGTATTTT. This codes for CANTLGLTRGTDTQYF.

This chain joins TRBV9 and TRBJ2-1, with 7 bases aligning to TRBD1. Germline-derived CDR1 and CDR2 are SGDLS and YYNGEE. CDR3 size: 16 residues. V lost 0 bases to trimming and J lost 3 bases; unmatched junction nucleotides: 6. The CDR3 DNA is TGTGCCAGCAGCGTAGGTACAGGGGTTAACTACAATGAGCAGTTCTTC. Its translation: CASSVGTGVNYNEQFF. The full variable domain, in which reference TRBV9 and TRBJ2-1 provide the parts outside the CDR3, is DSGVTQTPKHLITATGQRVTLRCSPRSGDLSVYWYQQSLDQGLQFLIQYYNGEERAKGNILERFSAQQFPDLHSELNLSSLELGDSALYFCASSVGTGVNYNEQFFGPGTRLTVL.

The chain employs TRBV21-1 and TRBJ1-5; the table's D call, TRBD1, has no DNA check behind it. TRBV21-1 is classified as a pseudogene. CDR3 size: 15 residues. The CDR3 here is CANTEGVLSNQPQHF. CDR3 bases: TGTGCCAATACTGAAGGGGTACTAAGCAATCAGCCCCAGCATTTT.

The V and J genes are TRBV6-5 and TRBJ2-1, with D tentatively TRBD2 (6 bases). CDR1 and CDR2 from the germline V gene are MNHEY and SVGAGI. CDR3 length: 15 amino acids. V lost 4 bases to trimming and J lost 7 bases, with 17 bases between them. CDR3 DNA: TGTGCCAGCAGTTGGGTGCTCGGCGGAGGGAATGAGCAGTTCTTC. Translation: CASSWVLGGGNEQFF.

This chain uses TRBV7-9 with TRBJ2-5; D perhaps matches TRBD2 (5 bases). Per germline, CDR1 SEHNR and CDR2 FQNEAQ (reference sequence). The germline V and J ends were trimmed by 5 bases and 10 bases, with 20 bases remaining between them. The CDR3 contains 14 residues. CDR3 region: CASSRSEVASSQYF. CDR3 nucleotide sequence: TGTGCCAGCAGCCGGTCGGAAGTAGCGTCGAGCCAGTACTTC.

This clone was observed a handful of times. The chain is built from TRBV6-2 or TRBV6-3 and TRBJ1-2; D is unclear. The germline V gene has CDR1 MNHEY and CDR2 SVGEGT. Trimming left V 5 bases short and J 10 bases short, with 20 bases between. This CDR3 comprises 14 residues. The CDR3 nucleotides read TGTGCCAGCAGTGACGGGCAACCGAGGACCTACTACACCTTC. It translates to CASSDGQPRTYYTF.

This clone was counted a few times. CDR3 protein: CASSLGGRTEAFF. DNA for the CDR3: TGTGCCAGCAGCTTGGGCGGACGGACTGAAGCTTTCTTT. The chain is built from TRBV5-4 and TRBJ1-1; D not certain. The CDR3 has 13 residues. Germline-derived CDR1 and CDR2 are SGHNT and YYREEE (reference sequence). Trimming pared 0 bases from V and 5 bases from J, leaving 8 bases between.

This sequence joins TRBV5-1 and TRBJ1-6; 9 nucleotides match TRBD1. J was trimmed by 8 bases and V by 5 bases; bases with no gene match: 8. Germline V gives CDR1 SGHRS, CDR2 YFSETQ. The CDR3 totals 15 residues. CDR3 bases: TGCGCCAGCAGTTCTAGAACAGGGGGCGATTCACCCCTCCACTTT. This sequence encodes CASSSRTGGDSPLHF.

The genes are TRBV28 and TRBJ1-1; D ambiguous. CDR3 length: 11 residues. Trimming stripped 4 bases from V and 8 bases from J, with 8 bases between. Germline V gene sequence: CDR1 MDHEN, CDR2 SYDVKM. CDR3 sequence reads: CASSSRREAFF. The CDR3 coding sequence is TGTGCCAGCAGTTCCCGCAGAGAAGCTTTCTTT.

The chain joins TRBV25-1 to TRBJ1-4, with D tentatively TRBD1 (6 bases). Trimming pared 6 bases from V and 4 bases from J, leaving 12 bases between. CDR1 is MGHDK and CDR2 is SYGVNS in the germline V gene. CDR3 length equals 14 residues. The DNA of the CDR3 is TGTGCCAGCAGATCAGGGGTCTATAATGAAAAACTGTTTTTT. Translating gives CASRSGVYNEKLFF.

CDR3 in amino acids: CATADRGDSPLHF. The CDR3 nucleotides read TGTGCCACTGCGGACAGAGGTGATTCACCCCTCCACTTT. The rearrangement joins TRBV2 to TRBJ1-6; D possibly corresponds to TRBD1 (6 bases). The V gene's germline CDR1 is SNHLY and CDR2 FYNNEI. The CDR3 covers 13 residues. V gave up 10 bases and J gave up 8 bases, with 15 bases separating them.

This chain joins TRBV2 and TRBJ2-7; weak D call: TRBD2 (6 bases). Germline CDR1 and CDR2: SNHLY and FYNNEI. The CDR3 runs 14 residues. Trimming cost V 6 bases and J 7 bases, with 19 bases left between them. CDR3 nucleotides: TGTGCCAGCAGCGATGGGGGGTTCTACGTAGAGCAGTACTTC. Its protein product is CASSDGGFYVEQYF.

The chain couples TRBV2 to TRBJ2-3, with TRBD2 matching 7 bases. Germline assignment: CDR1 SNHLY and CDR2 FYNNEI. The CDR3 runs to 15 residues. V lost 6 bases, J lost 0 bases, and 6 bases stayed unmatched. The CDR3 loop is CASRELAFSTDTQYF. In DNA, the CDR3 is TGTGCCAGCAGGGAACTAGCGTTCAGCACAGATACGCAGTATTTT.